This T cell receptor beta chain was documented in a study of spatial heterogeneity in lung cancer. This clonotype is medium-sized (0.01 to 0.1%). Antigen unknown. Specified time point: sample taken at primary tumor resection. Patients with untreated early-stage non-small cell lung cancer, numbering approximately 79, were the donors. Whole RNA obtained from tumor, nontumor lung or frozen PBMC underwent sequencing without sorting. Study results and limitations: Expanded tumor TCRs that were ubiquitous appeared in blood more at resection than follow-up.

A unique molecular identifier was carried by every single TCR cDNA molecule. Each CDR3 protein is one row after TCRdb ran MiXCR on the 5' RACE reads. The table shows hundreds of distinct CDR3 sequences, with roughly 13% occurring only once. V lost 3 bases, J lost 1 base, and 15 bases lay in between. The germline gives CDR1 SNHLY, CDR2 FYNNEI. This CDR3 has 16 residues. V and J are TRBV2 and TRBJ1-1; D remains unclear. This TCR derives from a male donor with early-stage non-small cell lung cancer. Source: PBMCs, taken at surgery. In DNA form, the CDR3 reads TGTGCCAGCAGTGACCCAGCACGGACGGAGAACACTGAAGCTTTCTTT. This gives the protein CASSDPARTENTEAFF.